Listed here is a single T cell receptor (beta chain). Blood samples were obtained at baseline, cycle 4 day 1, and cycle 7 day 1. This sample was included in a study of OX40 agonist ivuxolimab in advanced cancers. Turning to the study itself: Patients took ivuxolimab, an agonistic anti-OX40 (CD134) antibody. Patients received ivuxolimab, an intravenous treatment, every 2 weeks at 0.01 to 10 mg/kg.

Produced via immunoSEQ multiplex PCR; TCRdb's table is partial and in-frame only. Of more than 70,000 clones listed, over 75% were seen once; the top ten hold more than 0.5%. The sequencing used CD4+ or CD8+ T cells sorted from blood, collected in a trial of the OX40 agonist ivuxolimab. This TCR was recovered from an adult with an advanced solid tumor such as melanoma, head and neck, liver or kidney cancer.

The CDR3 loop is CASSQDLQGREQFF. The CDR3 DNA reads TGTGCCAGCAGCCAAGATCTTCAGGGGCGTGAGCAGTTCTTC. This chain links TRBV4-2 with TRBJ2-1; TRBD1 is a possible D gene (6 bases). Looked up from germline, CDR1 is LGHNA and CDR2 is YNFKEQ. The CDR3 consists of 14 residues. V lost 0 bases, J lost 9 bases, and 12 bases lay in between.